This TCR beta chain emerged from a study of T cell clonotyping in hematopoietic cell transplantation. This CDR3 has 12 residues. The V end was cut by 4 bases, the J end by 5 bases, with 11 bases between. Germline loops: CDR1 GTSNPN, CDR2 SVGIG (reference sequence). Points on this clone: Its antigen is unknown.

General observations from the study: Few recipient clonotypes overlapped donors; over 95% were de novo at given depth. Pathologically expanded recipient clonotypes increased progressively from day 30 to day 180 as diversity fell.

Time point denoted: recipient sample about 28 days before transplant, after cytoreduction. Data came from immunoSEQ multiplex PCR; TCRdb stores just in-frame clones and leaves some out. Of 25,000 to 30,000 clones in the sample, about four fifths were seen once. The source material was peripheral blood mononuclear cells, sampled before stem cell transplant. The chain has TRBV30 and TRBJ1-2; D may be TRBD1 (5 bases). The sequence was collected from a man aged 35 to 55 with acute myeloid leukemia. Some clones in this sample may be carry-over from other donors' samples. The CDR3 is CAWKGDQYGYTF. Here the CDR3 DNA reads TGTGCCTGGAAAGGGGATCAGTATGGCTACACCTTC.